Listed here are 5 T cell receptor beta chains from one sample, sequenced in a study of beta chain features in type 1 diabetes. Study observations and caveats: Shortening that was moderate but significant affected the TCRB CDR3s of Type 1 diabetes patients in all four CD4+ subsets.

These TCRs are of unknown antigen specificity. The entirety of the isolated RNA underwent reverse transcription, so expressed TCRB transcripts were sequenced. TCRdb keeps only in-frame clones here, not all; method: immunoSEQ multiplex PCR. In the table there are nearly 350,000 clones, roughly 9% of which are singletons. The material sequenced was central memory CD4+ T cells from blood. The receptors originated from a man aged 25-40 years with type 1 diabetes.

This clone has just a few counts. The chain combines TRBV7-2 with TRBJ1-3, with TRBD1 matching 8 bases. After removal of 3 bases from V and 5 bases from J, the junction contained 9 bases not matched to a gene. This CDR3 is 16 amino acids long. Germline assignment: CDR1 SGHTA and CDR2 FQGNSA. This CDR3 reads CASSFHGQGKRNTIYF. CDR3 sequence (DNA): TGTGCCAGCAGCTTTCACGGACAGGGAAAGAGAAACACCATATATTTT.

The chain recombines TRBV7-9 with TRBJ2-5; D may correspond to TRBD1 or TRBD2 (6 bases each). Germline CDR1 reads SEHNR; CDR2 reads FQNEAQ (reference sequence). Deletions cut 3 bases from V and 4 bases from J, with 15 bases between. The CDR3 totals 15 residues. The CDR3 protein is CASSLEQGGVETQYF. CDR3 in DNA: TGTGCCAGCAGCTTGGAACAGGGAGGAGTAGAGACCCAGTACTTC.

This clone was observed many times. The chain links TRBV7-9 to TRBJ2-5, with D perhaps TRBD2 (5 bases). Germline V CDR1 and CDR2: SEHNR, FQNEAQ (reference sequence). This CDR3 comprises 15 residues. The V gene lost 4 bases and the J gene lost 3 bases, with 15 bases spanning the gap. The CDR3 coding sequence is TGTGCCAGCAGCTCCGTGTCGGGTAGCGAAGAGACCCAGTACTTC. Translation gives CASSSVSGSEETQYF. Using reference TRBV7-9 and TRBJ2-5 for the parts outside the CDR3, the full variable domain is DTGVSQNPRHKITKRGQNVTFRCDPISEHNRLYWYRQTLGQGPEFLTYFQNEAQLEKSRLLSDRFSAERPKGSFSTLEIQRTEQGDSAMYLCASSSVSGSEETQYFGPGTRLLVL.

The V gene is TRBV2, the J gene TRBJ1-5, with a possible D match to TRBD1 (6 bases). V dropped 6 bases and J dropped 4 bases, with 13 bases sitting between them. Germline loops: CDR1 SNHLY, CDR2 FYNNEI. CDR3 length equals 14 residues. This CDR3 reads CASSQQGGNQPQHF. The CDR3 nucleotides read TGTGCCAGCAGCCAACAGGGTGGGAATCAGCCCCAGCATTTT.

This clone has a handful of counts. The rearrangement links TRBV7-9 to TRBJ1-4; D gene uncertain. Germline V gives CDR1 SEHNR, CDR2 FQNEAQ (reference sequence). The CDR3 covers 14 residues. Trimming cost V 1 base and J 5 bases, with 8 bases left between them. CDR3 sequence: CASSLGPVNEKLFF. CDR3 sequence (DNA): TGTGCCAGCAGCTTAGGGCCGGTGAATGAAAAACTGTTTTTT.